This T cell receptor beta chain derives from a study of healthy donors' naive CD4 and CD8 T cells. Turning to the study itself: Donors spanned ages 20-25, 40-50 and 60-70 years, half female. General study results and limits: Possible naive T cell homeostatic proliferation bias remained unaddressed.

Starting from roughly 0.55 ug of total RNA, TCR libraries were made with linear amplification. Study processing details: From four or five healthy donors, some 80,000 rearranged TCR alpha transcripts were sequenced. TCRdb independently ran MiXCR on the reads; one entry per CDR3 protein. The V and J calls here are based on TCRdb, not the publication. The sample holds some 190,000 distinct CDR3 sequences, about 74% seen once. Of note for this clonotype: Its antigen is not known.

The CDR3 is made up of 15 amino acids. Germline CDR1 is LGHNA and CDR2 is YNFKEQ. V was pared by 1 base and J by 0 bases, with 8 bases between. The specimen was naive CD4+ and CD8+ T cells sorted from blood, pooled from several donors. This TCR was recovered from a pool of human donors in good health; the sample pools cells from several healthy donors. The V gene is TRBV4-2, the J gene TRBJ2-3; D not resolved. The CDR3 DNA follows: TGTGCCAGCAGCCAAGCGCAAGACAGCACAGATACGCAGTATTTT. Residues: CASSQAQDSTDTQYF.